These 26 T cell receptor beta chains share one sample of origin, sequenced in a study of tumour-infiltrating T cells in Burkitt lymphoma. Assay used: immunoSEQ multiplex PCR; TCRdb lists only in-frame clones, some missing. The sample consists of 3,000 or so clones, roughly 15% of them appearing once. Source material: tumor tissue. The receptors come from a human donor with Burkitt lymphoma.

V gene TRBV7-2 combines with J gene TRBJ2-7; 7 bases fit TRBD2. Germline CDR1 is SGHTA and CDR2 is FQGNSA. With 3 bases clipped from V and 0 bases from J, the junction kept 2 bases outside the gene matches. This CDR3 spans 14 amino acids. The CDR3: CASSFAGVSYEQYF. In DNA, the CDR3 is TGTGCCAGCAGCTTCGCGGGGGTCTCCTACGAGCAGTACTTC.

This clone was detected a few times. The V call is TRBV15, the J call TRBJ2-3, with TRBD2 matching over 9 bases. The V gene end was trimmed by 3 bases and the J gene end by 1 base; junction bases not matched to a gene: 2. Germline V gene data show CDR1 as LNHNV and CDR2 as YYDKDF (reference sequence). The CDR3 is 15 amino acids. The CDR3 DNA reads as TGTGCCACCAGCAGTAGCGGGGGCCGCACAGATACGCAGTATTTT. This codes for CATSSSGGRTDTQYF.

Remarks on this clone: The same CDR3 also results from other DNA sequences found in this sample. V is TRBV5-5 and J is TRBJ1-1; D call uncertain. CDR3 size: 13 residues. Germline assignment: CDR1 SGHKS and CDR2 YYEKEE (reference sequence). With 0 bases removed from V and 1 base from J, the gap between germline ends came to 4 bases. The CDR3 here is CASSLGKNTEAFF. The CDR3 nucleotides are TGTGCCAGCAGCTTGGGAAAGAACACTGAAGCTTTCTTT.

The gene calls are TRBV2 and TRBJ1-6; D not resolved. The germline V and J ends were trimmed by 2 bases and 3 bases, with 8 bases remaining between them. CDR3 length: 15 residues. Germline lookup yields CDR1 SNHLY and CDR2 FYNNEI. This chain's CDR3 is CASSETDLYNSPLHF. CDR3 coding DNA: TGTGCCAGCAGTGAAACAGATCTCTATAATTCACCCCTCCACTTT. Combining the CDR3 with reference TRBV2 and TRBJ1-6 gives the whole variable domain EPEVTQTPSHQVTQMGQEVILRCVPISNHLYFYWYRQILGQKVEFLVSFYNNEISEKSEIFDDQFSVERPDGSNFTLKIRSTKLEDSAMYFCASSETDLYNSPLHFGNGTRLTVT.

This chain links TRBV5-6 with TRBJ1-5; D remains unclear. This CDR3 is 13 amino acids long. The germline CDR1 and CDR2 sequences are SGHDT and YYEEEE. Trimming cost V 0 bases and J 1 base, with 2 bases left between them. In nucleotides, the CDR3 is TGTGCCAGCAGCTTGGGCAGCAATCAGCCCCAGCATTTT. Protein: CASSLGSNQPQHF.

This clone was observed a handful of times. The chain combines TRBV5-1 with TRBJ1-1, with unresolved D. The V and J ends lost 4 bases and 1 base respectively, with 8 bases between them. Per germline, CDR1 SGHRS and CDR2 YFSETQ. The CDR3 has 13 residues. The CDR3 DNA follows: TGCGCCAGCAGCCTCCCCGGGAACACTGAAGCTTTCTTT. Translation: CASSLPGNTEAFF.

This chain uses TRBV5-1 with TRBJ1-2, with D perhaps TRBD1 (6 bases). The CDR3 sequence is 14 residues long. CDR1 and CDR2 from the germline V gene are SGHRS and YFSETQ. V was trimmed by 4 bases and J by 3 bases, leaving 13 bases between them. The CDR3 DNA sequence: TGCGCCAGCAGCCGTGGGGGCCGGGACTATGGCTACACCTTC. The encoded protein is CASSRGGRDYGYTF.

This clone was seen a few times. The chain combines TRBV19 with TRBJ2-1; D is ambiguous. The CDR3 has 15 amino acids. The V end lost 5 bases, the J end lost 8 bases, and 19 bases lay between the germline ends. Germline CDR1 is LNHDA and CDR2 is SQIVND (reference sequence). The CDR3 protein is CASSPTLSPSDEQFF. The CDR3 bases are TGTGCCAGTAGTCCGACCCTGAGCCCCTCGGATGAGCAGTTCTTC. Variable domain in full (rest from reference TRBV19 and TRBJ2-1): DGGITQSPKYLFRKEGQNVTLSCEQNLNHDAMYWYRQDPGQGLRLIYYSQIVNDFQKGDIAEGYSVSREKKESFPLTVTSAQKNPTAFYLCASSPTLSPSDEQFFGPGTRLTVL.

The V gene is TRBV15, the J gene TRBJ1-5; D unresolved. Between the trimmed V and J ends, which lost 4 bases and 6 bases, there was a span of 16 bases. Germline loops: CDR1 LNHNV, CDR2 YYDKDF (reference sequence). There are 15 residues in the CDR3. CDR3: CATSTREVSGQPQHF. The CDR3 DNA follows: TGTGCCACCAGCACAAGGGAGGTGAGCGGTCAGCCCCAGCATTTT. The full variable domain, with the rest looked up from reference TRBV15 and TRBJ1-5, is DAMVIQNPRYQVTQFGKPVTLSCSQTLNHNVMYWYQQKSSQAPKLLFHYYDKDFNNEADTPDNFQSRRPNTSFCFLDIRSPGLGDTAMYLCATSTREVSGQPQHFGDGTRLSIL.

The sample holds a few counts of this clone. The chain uses TRBV20-1 and TRBJ2-1; 7 nucleotides align to TRBD2. The CDR3 consists of 11 residues. Germline-derived CDR1 and CDR2 are DFQATT and SNEGSKA (reference sequence). CDR3 sequence: CQGLDYNEQFF. DNA for the CDR3: TGCCAAGGACTAGACTACAATGAGCAGTTCTTC.

The chain links TRBV9 to TRBJ1-5; tentatively, D is TRBD1 (5 bases). The germline gives CDR1 SGDLS, CDR2 YYNGEE. The V end was cut by 4 bases, the J end by 0 bases, with 11 bases between. The CDR3 loop spans 15 amino acids. The CDR3 nucleotides read TGTGCCAGCAGCTTGGGGGACCTTAGCAATCAGCCCCAGCATTTT. This translates into CASSLGDLSNQPQHF.

This chain connects TRBV5-6 to TRBJ2-3, with 10 bases aligning to TRBD2. V was pared by 4 bases and J by 4 bases, with 15 bases of the junction left unmatched. CDR3 size: 18 residues. Germline lookup yields CDR1 SGHDT and CDR2 YYEEEE. CDR3 DNA: TGTGCCAGCAGCCCCCCAGGCGTAGCGGGGGGCAACCCAGATACGCAGTATTTT. Translating gives CASSPPGVAGGNPDTQYF.

V gene TRBV25-1 combines with J gene TRBJ1-1; 11 positions match TRBD1. CDR3 length: 15 residues. V was clipped by 7 bases and J by 1 base; unmatched bases: 5. The germline V gene encodes CDR1 MGHDK and CDR2 SYGVNS. Here the CDR3 reads CASTPGQGANTEAFF. The CDR3 DNA is TGTGCCAGCACTCCCGGACAGGGGGCGAACACTGAAGCTTTCTTT.

This clone has more than one count but fewer than ten. The chain is built from TRBV20-1 and TRBJ1-1; D not certain. The CDR3 has 10 amino acids. Per germline, CDR1 DFQATT and CDR2 SNEGSKA (reference sequence). Trimming took 2 bases from V and 10 from J, leaving 8 bases between them. The CDR3 region is CSARYPGAFF. CDR3 nucleotides: TGCAGTGCTAGATACCCGGGAGCTTTCTTT.

The J gene is TRBJ1-5, the V gene TRBV5-1, with 8 bases identical to TRBD1. Unmatched junction bases numbered 4, after V lost 4 bases and J lost 7 bases. The CDR3 is 13 residues long. Germline lookup yields CDR1 SGHRS and CDR2 YFSETQ. The CDR3 bases are TGCGCCAGCAGCGACAGGGGTGGCCAGCCCCAGCATTTT. The encoded protein is CASSDRGGQPQHF.

This chain joins TRBV6-1 and TRBJ1-3; unclear D gene. V was cut by 2 bases and J by 2 bases, with 7 bases left in between. Germline CDR1 and CDR2: MNHNS and SASEGT. This CDR3 comprises 14 residues. The CDR3 bases are TGTGCCAGCAGTGAACGGGGAGCTGGAAACACCATATATTTT. Encoded protein: CASSERGAGNTIYF.

This clone was observed a few times. The chain uses TRBV9 and TRBJ2-7; D is unresolved. CDR1 is SGDLS and CDR2 is YYNGEE in the germline V gene. The V end was cut by 0 bases, the J end by 3 bases, with 7 bases between. CDR3 length: 13 residues. The CDR3 nucleotides read TGTGCCAGCAGCGTAGAGGGCAGCTACGAGCAGTACTTC. Its translation: CASSVEGSYEQYF.

V and J are TRBV7-6 and TRBJ2-7, with TRBD2 identical over 8 bases. The germline CDR1 and CDR2 sequences are SGHVS and FNYEAQ. The CDR3 extends over 15 amino acids. Trimming removed 5 bases from V and 1 base from J; junction bases left unmatched: 7. CDR3 nucleotides: TGTGCCAGCAGCCGATCGGGACTAGTATCCTACGAGCAGTACTTC. The encoded protein is CASSRSGLVSYEQYF.

This clone was recorded only once. The chain is built from TRBV9 and TRBJ2-1; 8 bases map to TRBD2. The CDR3 spans 15 residues. J was trimmed by 2 bases and V by 0 bases; bases with no gene match: 1. CDR1 is SGDLS and CDR2 is YYNGEE in the germline V gene. CDR3 sequence (DNA): TGTGCCAGCAGCGTAGCGGGGGGGCCCTACAATGAGCAGTTCTTC. Its translation is CASSVAGGPYNEQFF.

CDR3: CASSFLTGDSYNEQFF. CDR3 in DNA: TGTGCCAGCAGCTTCCTAACGGGTGACTCCTACAATGAGCAGTTCTTC. The chain uses TRBV7-6 and TRBJ2-1; D call uncertain. CDR3 size: 16 residues. Germline CDR1 and CDR2: SGHVS and FNYEAQ. V was pared by 3 bases and J by 0 bases, with 12 bases between. Variable domain in full (rest from reference TRBV7-6 and TRBJ2-1): GAGVSQSPRYKVTKRGQDVALRCDPISGHVSLYWYRQALGQGPEFLTYFNYEAQQDKSGLPNDRFSAERPEGSISTLTIQRTEQRDSAMYRCASSFLTGDSYNEQFFGPGTRLTVL.

The chain carries TRBV12-5 and TRBJ2-7, with 11 bases identical to TRBD1. The CDR3 has 13 amino acids. Germline CDR1 LGHNT, CDR2 FRNRAP. The J segment lost 4 bases and the V segment lost 9 bases, leaving 5 bases of the junction unmatched. The CDR3 nucleotides are TGTGCTAGACCGGGACAGGGGGTTTACGAGCAGTACTTC. This translates into CARPGQGVYEQYF.

V gene TRBV5-1 combines with J gene TRBJ1-2; 7 nucleotides agree with TRBD1. The CDR3 loop spans 15 amino acids. The V and J ends lost 4 bases and 3 bases, in that order; junction bases with no gene match: 9. Germline V CDR1 and CDR2: SGHRS, YFSETQ. CDR3 protein: CASSPPSGGHYGYTF. The CDR3 DNA reads as TGCGCCAGCAGCCCCCCTTCAGGGGGGCACTATGGCTACACCTTC.

This clone was picked up a small number of times. The junction departs from the called germline gene at one end, perhaps through a read error. J is TRBJ2-5 and V is TRBV7-2; 7 positions agree with TRBD1. Germline V gives CDR1 SGHTA, CDR2 FQGNSA. CDR3 length: 14 amino acids. CDR3 sequence (DNA): TGTGCCAGCAGCTTATCCGGGACAGAAGAGGCCCAGTACTTC. Its translation is CASSLSGTEEAQYF.

There are a few counts of this clone. The chain recombines TRBV13 with TRBJ1-1, with D uncertain. Germline V gives CDR1 PRHDT, CDR2 FYEKMQ (reference sequence). The V end lost 5 bases, the J end lost 2 bases, and 12 bases lay between the germline ends. The CDR3 extends over 14 amino acids. CDR3 nucleotides: TGTGCCAGCAGCCACCCGACACGAAACACTGAAGCTTTCTTT. Its protein product is CASSHPTRNTEAFF.

The V call is TRBV9, the J call TRBJ2-3, with D maybe TRBD2 (6 bases). V lost 0 bases to trimming and J lost 0 bases, with 14 bases between them. The CDR3 has 17 residues. The germline V gene encodes CDR1 SGDLS and CDR2 YYNGEE. CDR3 sequence reads: CASSVDWRVVSTDTQYF. For the CDR3, the DNA is TGTGCCAGCAGCGTAGACTGGAGGGTAGTGAGCACAGATACGCAGTATTTT.

The chain recombines TRBV7-2 with TRBJ2-4; possible D gene TRBD1, 6 bases. Germline CDR1 and CDR2: SGHTA and FQGNSA. The CDR3 runs to 14 residues. V lost 5 bases to trimming and J lost 4 bases, with 12 bases between them. The CDR3 sequence: CASSQRTVKNIQYF. CDR3 nucleotides: TGTGCCAGCAGCCAGAGGACAGTAAAAAACATTCAGTACTTC.